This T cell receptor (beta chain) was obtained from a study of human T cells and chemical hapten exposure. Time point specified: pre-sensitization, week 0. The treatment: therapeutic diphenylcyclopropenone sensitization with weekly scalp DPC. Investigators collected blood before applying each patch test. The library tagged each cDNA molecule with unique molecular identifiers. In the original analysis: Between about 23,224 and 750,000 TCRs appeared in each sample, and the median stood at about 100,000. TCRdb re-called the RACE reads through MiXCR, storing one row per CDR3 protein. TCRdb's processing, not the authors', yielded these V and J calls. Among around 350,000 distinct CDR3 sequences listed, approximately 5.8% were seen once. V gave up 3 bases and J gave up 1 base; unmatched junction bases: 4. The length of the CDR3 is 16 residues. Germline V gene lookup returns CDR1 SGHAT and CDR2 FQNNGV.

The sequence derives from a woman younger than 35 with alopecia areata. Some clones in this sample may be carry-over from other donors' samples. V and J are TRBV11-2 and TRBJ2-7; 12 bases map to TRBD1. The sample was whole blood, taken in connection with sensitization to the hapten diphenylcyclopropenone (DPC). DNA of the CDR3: TGTGCCAGCAGCTTGGGACAGGGGGCGGTATCCTACGAGCAGTACTTC. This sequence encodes CASSLGQGAVSYEQYF.